Listed below are T cell receptor beta chains from one sample, sequenced in a study of shared clonotypes between healthy human individuals. Sequencing used immunoSEQ multiplex PCR; TCRdb keeps in-frame clones, though not all of them. This sample has 600,000 to 800,000 clones, with approximately 72% found just once. The sequencing sample was made of memory CD4+ T cells sorted from blood. The origin of the receptors is a woman younger than 45 in good health. Both conserved end residues are part of each CDR3. Each record gives: J gene, clone size, D gene, V gene, CDR3 protein, CDR3 DNA. The D gene is left open where the match is weak. A row's size may be missing; if present it is once, few, many or a size class.

TRBJ2-1,few,.,TRBV5-4,CASNLLGGNEQFF,TGTGCCAGCAACTTGCTGGGGGGCAATGAGCAGTTCTTC
TRBJ1-1,.,.,TRBV21-1,CASSKEEGAMNTEAFF,TGTGCCAGCAGCAAAGAGGAGGGGGCTATGAACACTGAAGCTTTCTTT
TRBJ1-3,.,.,TRBV18,CASSRRPGTGNTIYF,TGTGCCAGCTCACGAAGGCCCGGCACTGGAAACACCATATATTTT
TRBJ2-1,.,TRBD2,TRBV10-1,CASSGSWGGNEQFF,TGCGCCAGCAGTGGGTCTTGGGGGGGCAATGAGCAGTTCTTC
TRBJ2-5,.,.,TRBV12-5,CASGLGVTQYF,TGTGCTAGTGGTTTGGGGGTTACCCAGTACTTC
TRBJ2-7,few,TRBD2,TRBV5-1,CASSSGLAGVGQYF,TGCGCCAGCAGCAGCGGACTAGCGGGAGTAGGGCAGTACTTC
TRBJ1-6,.,.,TRBV25-1,CASRIGTGRTNPPLHF,TGTGCCAGCAGAATTGGAACCGGGAGGACCAATCCACCCCTCCACTTT
TRBJ2-1,.,.,TRBV18,CASSPQADLYNEQFF,TGTGCCAGCTCACCACAGGCAGACCTCTACAATGAGCAGTTCTTC
TRBJ2-7,many,TRBD1,TRBV28,CASSQTGGLSYEQYF,TGTGCCAGCAGTCAGACAGGGGGGCTATCCTACGAGCAGTACTTC
TRBJ2-5,few,.,TRBV19,CASTRGGLETQYF,TGTGCCAGTACCCGGGGAGGTCTGGAGACCCAGTACTTC